What follows is one T cell receptor beta chain and its context. The PCR ran on 60 Vbeta and 13 Jbeta primers. Sequencing used immunoSEQ multiplex PCR; TCRdb keeps in-frame clones, though not all of them. This sample has around 150,000 clones, with 75% to 80% found just once. This sample was taken from a study of cytomegalovirus exposure and HLA in healthy donors. Germline V gene sequence: CDR1 SGHVS, CDR2 FQNEAQ. V lost 5 bases and J 10 bases, leaving 18 bases between the germline ends. The length of the CDR3 is 15 residues. The genes are TRBV7-8 and TRBJ1-6, with a tentative D call TRBD1 (5 bases). Sequencing input: PBMCs. The sequence derives from a woman in her 30s in good health and CMV-seronegative. CDR3 DNA: TGTGCCAGCAGCGTGGGGCTTCACCTAAGGTCACCCCTCCACTTT. Amino acids: CASSVGLHLRSPLHF.